This T cell receptor beta chain was captured in a study of CD8 T cells in ankylosing spondylitis. Study-wide findings and caveats: Made up of about eight highly homologous variants, a TCR beta motif appeared characteristic of ankylosing spondylitis blood. Past studies reported some motif variants in reactive arthritis synovial fluid and blood. Reportedly, matched ankylosing spondylitis synovial fluid was significantly enriched for disease-linked clones.

This clonotype was picked up many times. The antigen remains unidentified. TCR beta libraries were made by quantitative 5'-RACE with molecular barcodes. MiXCR, applied by TCRdb to the 5' RACE reads, yields one record per CDR3 protein. Of a few hundred thousand distinct CDR3 sequences listed, around 10% are singletons. The V segment lost 2 bases and the J segment 4 bases; nucleotides outside the gene matches: 6. This CDR3 comprises 16 residues. The germline gives CDR1 MNHEY, CDR2 SVGAGI. The rearrangement links TRBV6-5 to TRBJ2-1, with 9 bases lining up with TRBD2. This TCR derives from a male donor with ankylosing spondylitis or in good health (not recorded which). Sequences were obtained from blood, either unsorted or a sorted T cell fraction (not recorded which). CDR3 sequence reads: CASSYGASGKYNEQFF. CDR3 nucleotide sequence: TGTGCCAGCAGTTACGGGGCTAGCGGGAAATACAATGAGCAGTTCTTC.